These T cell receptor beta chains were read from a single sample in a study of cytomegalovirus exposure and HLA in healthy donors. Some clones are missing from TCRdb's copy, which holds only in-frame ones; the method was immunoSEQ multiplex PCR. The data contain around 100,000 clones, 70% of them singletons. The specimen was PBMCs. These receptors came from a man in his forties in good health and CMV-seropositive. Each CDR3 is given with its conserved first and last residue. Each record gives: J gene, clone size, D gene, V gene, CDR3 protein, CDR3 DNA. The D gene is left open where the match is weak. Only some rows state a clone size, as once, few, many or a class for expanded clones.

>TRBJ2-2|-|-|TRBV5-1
CASSLGQGFTGELFF
TGCGCCAGCAGCTTGGGGCAGGGTTTCACCGGGGAGCTGTTTTTT
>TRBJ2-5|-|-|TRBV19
CASSVTLSPGLRIETQYF
TGTGCCAGTAGTGTGACCCTTTCCCCCGGACTACGAATAGAGACCCAGTACTTC
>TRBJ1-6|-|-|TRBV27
CASSLRLSQGSPLHF
TGTGCCAGCAGTTTACGCCTTTCGCAGGGATCACCCCTCCACTTT
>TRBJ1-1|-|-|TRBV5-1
CASRAGPKTEAFF
TGCGCCAGCCGGGCAGGGCCTAAGACCGAAGCTTTCTTT
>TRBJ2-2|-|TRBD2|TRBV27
CASSLSAGGTGELFF
TGTGCCAGCAGTTTATCTGCGGGAGGAACCGGGGAGCTGTTTTTT
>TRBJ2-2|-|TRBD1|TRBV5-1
CASSLRPQGALNTGELFF
TGCGCCAGCAGCTTGCGGCCACAGGGGGCTTTAAACACCGGGGAGCTGTTTTTT
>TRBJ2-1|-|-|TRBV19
CASSISAGLYNEQFF
TGTGCCAGTAGTATTTCAGCGGGCCTCTACAATGAGCAGTTCTTC
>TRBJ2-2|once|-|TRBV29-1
CSGQGTTGELFF
TGCAGCGGCCAGGGGACCACCGGGGAGCTGTTTTTT
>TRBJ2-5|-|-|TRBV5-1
CASSLVTAVSQTQYF
TGCGCCAGCAGCTTGGTTACCGCGGTGAGCCAGACCCAGTACTTC
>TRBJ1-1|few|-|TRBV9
CASSVTPLGATEAFF
TGTGCCAGCAGCGTAACCCCCTTGGGGGCCACTGAAGCTTTCTTT
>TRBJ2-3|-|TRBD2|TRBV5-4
CASSLTSGSWADTQYF
TGTGCCAGCAGCTTGACTAGCGGGAGTTGGGCAGATACGCAGTATTTT
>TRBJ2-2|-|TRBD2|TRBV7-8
CASSLPLAANTGELFF
TGTGCCAGCAGCTTACCGCTAGCGGCAAACACCGGGGAGCTGTTTTTT
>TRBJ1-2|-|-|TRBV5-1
CASSLAQGSEGYTF
TGCGCCAGCAGCTTGGCACAGGGTAGTGAAGGCTACACCTTC
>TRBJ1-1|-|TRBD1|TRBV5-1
CASSTNPTGTGAFF
TGCGCCAGCAGCACAAACCCGACAGGGACTGGAGCTTTCTTT
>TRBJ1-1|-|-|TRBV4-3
CASSQDRGFTEAFF
TGCGCCAGCAGCCAAGATAGGGGATTCACTGAAGCTTTCTTT
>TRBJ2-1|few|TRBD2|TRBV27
CASTESSGPSDEQFF
TGTGCCAGCACCGAATCTAGCGGACCCTCCGATGAGCAGTTCTTC
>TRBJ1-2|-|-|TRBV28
CASSPGAVYGYTF
TGTGCCAGCAGTCCAGGGGCCGTCTATGGCTACACCTTC
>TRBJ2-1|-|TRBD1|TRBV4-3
CASSQDDMGTGPYNEQFF
TGCGCCAGCAGCCAAGATGACATGGGGACAGGTCCTTACAATGAGCAGTTCTTC
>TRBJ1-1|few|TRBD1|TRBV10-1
CASSPGTGGERAEAFF
TGCGCCAGCAGCCCCGGGACAGGGGGCGAAAGGGCTGAAGCTTTCTTT
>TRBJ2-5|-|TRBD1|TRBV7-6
CASSPRLGQGLETQYF
TGTGCCAGCAGCCCACGCCTAGGACAGGGTTTGGAGACCCAGTACTTC
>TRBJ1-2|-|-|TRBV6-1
CASSENIRYGYTF
TGTGCCAGCAGTGAAAACATTCGCTATGGCTACACCTTC
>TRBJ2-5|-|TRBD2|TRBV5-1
CASSEILAGGTETQYF
TGCGCCAGCAGCGAAATACTAGCGGGAGGGACAGAGACCCAGTACTTC
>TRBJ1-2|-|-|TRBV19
CASSPDGAFANYGYTF
TGTGCCAGTAGTCCCGACGGAGCCTTTGCTAACTATGGCTACACCTTC